This TCR beta chain was captured in a study of cytomegalovirus exposure and HLA in healthy donors. PCR was performed using 60 Vbeta and 13 Jbeta primers. The repertoire was sequenced with immunoSEQ multiplex PCR; TCRdb's copy has only in-frame clones and lacks some. The sample contains 130,000 or so clones, just under 90% of which appear only once. Germline CDR1 is MNHEY and CDR2 is SMNVEV (reference sequence). The length of the CDR3 is 14 residues. V lost 4 bases and J lost 3, with 9 bases in between. This sequence was found in a woman under 40 in good health and CMV-seronegative. The sample taken for sequencing was PBMCs. The chain links TRBV27 to TRBJ2-2; D is possibly TRBD1 (6 bases). CDR3 residues: CASSSGQHTGELFF. In DNA, the CDR3 is TGTGCCAGCAGTTCGGGACAACACACCGGGGAGCTGTTTTTT.